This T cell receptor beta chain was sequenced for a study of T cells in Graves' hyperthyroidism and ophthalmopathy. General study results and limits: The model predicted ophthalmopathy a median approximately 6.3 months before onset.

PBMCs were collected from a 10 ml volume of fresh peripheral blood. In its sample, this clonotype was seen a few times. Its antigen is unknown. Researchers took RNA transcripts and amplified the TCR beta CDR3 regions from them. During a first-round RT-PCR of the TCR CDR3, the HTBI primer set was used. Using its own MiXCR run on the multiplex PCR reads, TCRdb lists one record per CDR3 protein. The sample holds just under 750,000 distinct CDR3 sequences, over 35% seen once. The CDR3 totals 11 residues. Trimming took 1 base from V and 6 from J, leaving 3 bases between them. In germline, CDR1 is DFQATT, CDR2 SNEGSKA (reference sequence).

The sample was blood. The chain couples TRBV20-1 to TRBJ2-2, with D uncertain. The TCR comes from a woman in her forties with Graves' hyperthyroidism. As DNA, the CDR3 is TGCAGTGCTAGAGCACCCGGGGAGCTGTTTTTT. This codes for CSARAPGELFF.